These 18 T cell receptor beta chains were all obtained from the same sample, sequenced in a study of blood T cell repertoires in COVID-19. Measured with immunoSEQ multiplex PCR; TCRdb has only the in-frame clones, and not every one. The table includes roughly 250,000 clones, about 90% detected once. The sample consisted of peripheral blood. The receptors derive from a woman aged 45-59 years with acute or convalescent COVID-19.

The gene calls are TRBV27 and TRBJ1-5; 8 bases match TRBD1. With 2 bases clipped from V and 4 bases from J, the junction kept 4 bases outside the gene matches. There are 15 residues in the CDR3. The germline CDR1 and CDR2 sequences are MNHEY and SMNVEV (reference sequence). As DNA, the CDR3 is TGTGCCAGCAGTTTAGGACAGGGCCTAAATCAGCCCCAGCATTTT. It specifies CASSLGQGLNQPQHF.

V usage is TRBV15 and J usage is TRBJ2-6, with TRBD1 matching 8 bases. Germline values: CDR1 LNHNV, CDR2 YYDKDF (reference sequence). CDR3 length equals 17 residues. Trimming at V came to 1 base and at J to 5 bases, leaving 7 bases not matched to a gene. The chain's CDR3 is CATSRAGQGIRANVLTF. The CDR3 DNA reads as TGTGCCACCAGCAGAGCAGGACAGGGTATTAGGGCCAACGTCCTGACTTTC.

This clone was detected once. This chain links TRBV5-1 with TRBJ2-3; 12 positions agree with TRBD1. In germline, CDR1 is SGHRS, CDR2 YFSETQ. The CDR3 totals 16 residues. Trimming took 3 bases from V and 3 from J; bases not matched to a gene: 5. The CDR3, as DNA: TGCGCCAGCAGCTCCGGGACAGGGGGCGGGACAGATACGCAGTATTTT. Encoded protein: CASSSGTGGGTDTQYF.

The chain is built from TRBV30 and TRBJ2-1; tentatively, D is TRBD2 (6 bases). The CDR3 extends over 10 amino acids. Germline CDR1 reads GTSNPN; CDR2 reads SVGIG (reference sequence). Trimming took 5 bases from V and 10 from J, leaving 9 bases between them. This CDR3 is CAWGRHEQFF. The DNA for the CDR3 is TGTGCCTGGGGGAGGCACGAGCAGTTCTTC. The full variable domain, rest sourced from reference TRBV30 and TRBJ2-1, is SQTIHQWPATLVQPVGSPLSLECTVEGTSNPNLYWYRQAAGRGLQLLFYSVGIGQISSEVPQNLSASRPQDRQFILSSKKLLLSDSGFYLCAWGRHEQFFGPGTRLTVL.

This chain joins TRBV6-5 and TRBJ2-1; TRBD2 agrees at 9 bases. CDR1 is MNHEY and CDR2 is SVGAGI in the germline V gene. Trimming took 6 bases from V and 6 from J; bases not matched to a gene: 6. CDR3 length: 14 amino acids. CDR3 in amino acids: CASRGSSGSNEQFF. The CDR3 nucleotides read TGTGCCAGCAGGGGGAGTAGCGGGAGCAATGAGCAGTTCTTC.

The rearrangement uses TRBV4-2 and TRBJ1-4; 7 nucleotides agree with TRBD1. Trimming removed 4 bases from V and 0 bases from J; junction bases left unmatched: 5. Germline V gene lookup returns CDR1 LGHNA and CDR2 YNFKEQ. The CDR3 covers 16 residues. The CDR3 DNA follows: TGTGCCAGCAGCCTCGGGACAGCTGCAACTAATGAAAAACTGTTTTTT. Translation gives CASSLGTAATNEKLFF.

The chain employs TRBV28 and TRBJ1-4, with D uncertain. Per germline, CDR1 MDHEN and CDR2 SYDVKM. V lost 7 bases and J lost 7, with 16 bases in between. The CDR3 is 14 residues long. The CDR3 protein is CASTSRWGGEKLFF. The CDR3 DNA is TGTGCCAGCACCTCAAGGTGGGGAGGTGAAAAACTGTTTTTT.

The chain combines TRBV6-2 or TRBV6-3 with TRBJ2-1, with 7 bases matching TRBD2. V lost 5 bases, J lost 10 bases, and 14 bases stayed unmatched. Germline V CDR1 and CDR2: MNHEY, SVGEGT. This CDR3 has 15 amino acids. CDR3 sequence: CASSPWTRPEGEQFF. DNA of the CDR3: TGTGCCAGCAGTCCCTGGACTAGGCCCGAGGGGGAGCAGTTCTTC.

The V and J genes are TRBV15 and TRBJ2-7; 7 bases match TRBD2. Germline CDR1 is LNHNV and CDR2 is YYDKDF (reference sequence). CDR3 length equals 15 residues. The ends lost 7 bases at V and 2 bases at J; junction bases unmatched: 11. CDR3 in amino acids: CATTGRAGAPYEQYF. Here the CDR3 DNA reads TGTGCCACCACCGGCCGGGCGGGAGCCCCCTACGAGCAGTACTTC.

The chain joins TRBV7-3 to TRBJ2-7; a possible D gene is TRBD1 (6 bases). Trimming took off 2 bases at V and 3 bases at J, with 17 bases between the two ends. CDR1 SGHTA and CDR2 FQGTGA come from the germline V gene. The CDR3 sequence is 16 residues long. In DNA, the CDR3 is TGTGCCAGCAGCTTATTCCGTACAGGGCCCGACTACGAGCAGTACTTC. It specifies CASSLFRTGPDYEQYF.

This clone appeared once. The V gene is TRBV18, the J gene TRBJ2-5, with 8 positions matching TRBD1. After removal of 4 bases from V and 5 bases from J, the junction contained 12 bases not matched to a gene. CDR1 and CDR2 from the germline V gene are KGHSH and LQKENI. The CDR3 spans 16 residues. Written as DNA, the CDR3 is TGTGCCAGCTCACGGTTCCCAGGGGGCGCTTTGGAGACCCAGTACTTC. Amino acids: CASSRFPGGALETQYF.

CDR3 amino acids: CASSVSGATGELFF. The CDR3 DNA reads as TGTGCCAGCAGTGTCTCAGGGGCCACCGGGGAGCTGTTTTTT. The gene calls are TRBV2 and TRBJ2-2; TRBD1 might be the D (6 bases). This CDR3 region has 14 residues. The germline CDR1 and CDR2 sequences are SNHLY and FYNNEI. V was clipped by 4 bases and J by 4 bases, with 10 bases between them.

This clone was detected only once. This chain connects TRBV5-1 to TRBJ2-6; no firm D call. Per the germline V gene, CDR1 is SGHRS and CDR2 is YFSETQ. The CDR3 runs to 17 residues. Trimming took 1 base from V and 0 from J, leaving 11 bases between them. DNA for the CDR3: TGCGCCAGCAGCTTGCAAGCAGCTAGCTCTGGGGCCAACGTCCTGACTTTC. Amino acid sequence: CASSLQAASSGANVLTF.

The gene calls are TRBV6-5 and TRBJ2-1; D is perhaps TRBD2 (7 bases). This CDR3 region has 16 residues. Per the germline V gene, CDR1 is MNHEY and CDR2 is SVGAGI. V was clipped by 2 bases and J by 4 bases, with 15 bases between them. CDR3 coding DNA: TGTGCCAGCAGTTACGGGGGGGCCGGTCAATACAATGAGCAGTTCTTC. As protein: CASSYGGAGQYNEQFF.

The genes are TRBV7-9 and TRBJ2-5; 9 bases fit TRBD2. The V gene's germline CDR1 is SEHNR and CDR2 FQNEAQ (reference sequence). CDR3 length: 16 residues. With V trimmed by 2 bases and J by 1 base, 5 bases remained unmatched. The CDR3 protein is CASSLSFSGGQETQYF. Here the CDR3 DNA reads TGTGCCAGCAGCTTATCTTTTAGCGGGGGCCAAGAGACCCAGTACTTC.

The chain has TRBV18 and TRBJ1-4, with 8 bases matching TRBD1. V lost 4 bases to trimming and J lost 2 bases; unmatched junction nucleotides: 6. Germline values: CDR1 KGHSH, CDR2 LQKENI. The CDR3 totals 16 residues. In DNA form, the CDR3 reads TGTGCCAGCTCACAGACAGGGGCGCGCACTAATGAAAAACTGTTTTTT. Its translation is CASSQTGARTNEKLFF.

Notes on this clone: A read error may produce the germline difference seen at one junction end. This chain connects TRBV7-7 to TRBJ2-3; the D gene is possibly TRBD1 (6 bases). Germline loops: CDR1 SSHAT, CDR2 FNYEAQ (reference sequence). The CDR3 totals 15 residues. CDR3 sequence (DNA): TGTGCTAGCAGCGTCCGGGACACCAGCACAGATACGCAGTATTTT. It specifies CASSVRDTSTDTQYF.

CDR3 residues: CASSLRLDSGGAMTEAFF. CDR3 coding DNA: TGTGCCAGCAGTTTAAGGTTGGATTCAGGGGGCGCCATGACTGAAGCTTTCTTT. The chain links TRBV28 to TRBJ1-1; TRBD1 agrees at 8 bases. Unmatched junction bases numbered 16, after V lost 2 bases and J lost 5 bases. The V gene's germline CDR1 is MDHEN and CDR2 SYDVKM. The length of the CDR3 is 18 residues.